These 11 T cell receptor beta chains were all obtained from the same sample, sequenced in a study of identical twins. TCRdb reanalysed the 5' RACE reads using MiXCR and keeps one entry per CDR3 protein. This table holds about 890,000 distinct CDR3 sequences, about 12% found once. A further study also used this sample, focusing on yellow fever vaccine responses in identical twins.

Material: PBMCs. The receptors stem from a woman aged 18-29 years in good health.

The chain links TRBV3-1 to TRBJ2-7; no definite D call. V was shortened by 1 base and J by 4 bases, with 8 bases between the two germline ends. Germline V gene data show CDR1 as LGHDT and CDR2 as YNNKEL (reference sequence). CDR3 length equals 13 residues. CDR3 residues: CASSQGVDYEQYV. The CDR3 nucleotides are TGTGCCAGCAGCCAAGGGGTAGATTACGAGCAGTACGTC.

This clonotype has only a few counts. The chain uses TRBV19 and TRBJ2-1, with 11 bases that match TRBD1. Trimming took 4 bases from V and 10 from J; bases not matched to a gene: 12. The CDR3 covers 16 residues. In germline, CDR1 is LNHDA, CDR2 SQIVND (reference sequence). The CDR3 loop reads CASSTGQGEPWGEQFF. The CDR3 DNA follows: TGTGCCAGTAGTACGGGACAGGGGGAGCCCTGGGGCGAGCAGTTCTTC.

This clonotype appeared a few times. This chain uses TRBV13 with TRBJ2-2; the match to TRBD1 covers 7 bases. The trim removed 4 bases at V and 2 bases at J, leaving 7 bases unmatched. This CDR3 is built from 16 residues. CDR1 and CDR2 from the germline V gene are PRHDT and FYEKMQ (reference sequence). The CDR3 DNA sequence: TGTGCCAGCAGCTACCGGACAGGTTCAAACACCGGGGAGCTGTTTTTT. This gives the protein CASSYRTGSNTGELFF.

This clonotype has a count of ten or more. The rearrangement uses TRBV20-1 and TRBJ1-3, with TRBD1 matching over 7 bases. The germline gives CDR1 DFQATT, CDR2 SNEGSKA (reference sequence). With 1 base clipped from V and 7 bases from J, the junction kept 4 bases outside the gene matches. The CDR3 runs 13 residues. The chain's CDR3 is CSARGQGGNTIYF. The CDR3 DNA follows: TGCAGTGCTAGAGGGCAGGGGGGGAACACCATATATTTT.

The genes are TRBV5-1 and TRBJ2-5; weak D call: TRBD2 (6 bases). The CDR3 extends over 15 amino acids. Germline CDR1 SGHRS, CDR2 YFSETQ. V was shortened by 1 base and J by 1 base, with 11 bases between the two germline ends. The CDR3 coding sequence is TGCGCCAGCAGCTTGTGGGTAGCGGCCCAAGAGACCCAGTACTTC. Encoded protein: CASSLWVAAQETQYF.

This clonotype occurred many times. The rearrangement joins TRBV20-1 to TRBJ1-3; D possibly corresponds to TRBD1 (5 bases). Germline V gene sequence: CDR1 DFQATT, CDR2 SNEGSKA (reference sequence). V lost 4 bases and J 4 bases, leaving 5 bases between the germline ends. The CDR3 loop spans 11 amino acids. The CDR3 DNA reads TGCAGTGCTAACAGGGGAAACACCATATATTTT. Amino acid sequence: CSANRGNTIYF.

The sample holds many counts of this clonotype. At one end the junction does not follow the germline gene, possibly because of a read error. CDR3 coding DNA: TGCGCCAGCAGCTCGGGACAGGGCGCCTACGAGCAGTACTTC. Protein: CASSSGQGAYEQYF. The rearrangement links TRBV7-9 to TRBJ2-7, with 9 bases aligning to TRBD1. Per the germline V gene, CDR1 is SEHNR and CDR2 is FQNEAQ (reference sequence). The CDR3 is 14 amino acids.

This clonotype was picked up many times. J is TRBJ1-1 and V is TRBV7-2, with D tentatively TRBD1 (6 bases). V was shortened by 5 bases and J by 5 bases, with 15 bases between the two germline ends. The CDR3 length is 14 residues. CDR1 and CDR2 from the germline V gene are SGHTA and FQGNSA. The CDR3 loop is CASSPQGQGTEAFF. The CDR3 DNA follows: TGTGCCAGCAGCCCACAGGGCCAGGGGACTGAAGCTTTCTTT.

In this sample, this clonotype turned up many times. The CDR3 reads CSVGPGQGATDTQYF. The CDR3, as DNA: TGCAGCGTTGGCCCCGGACAGGGGGCAACAGATACGCAGTATTTT. The chain couples TRBV29-1 to TRBJ2-3, with 11 bases matching TRBD1. J was trimmed by 3 bases and V by 4 bases; bases with no gene match: 6. Germline V gene data show CDR1 as SQVTM and CDR2 as ANQGSEA. The CDR3 sequence is 15 residues long.

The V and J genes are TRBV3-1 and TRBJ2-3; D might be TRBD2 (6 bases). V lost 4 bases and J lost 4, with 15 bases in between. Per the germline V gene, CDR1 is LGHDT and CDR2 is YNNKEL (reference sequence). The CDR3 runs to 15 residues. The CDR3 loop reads CASSRSGGGPDTQYF. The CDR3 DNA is TGTGCCAGCAGCCGTAGCGGTGGAGGGCCAGATACGCAGTATTTT.

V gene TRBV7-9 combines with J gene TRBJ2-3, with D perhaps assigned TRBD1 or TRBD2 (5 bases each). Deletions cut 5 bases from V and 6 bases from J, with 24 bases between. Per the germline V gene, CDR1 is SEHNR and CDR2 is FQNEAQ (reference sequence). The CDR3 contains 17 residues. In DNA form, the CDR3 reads TGTGCCAGCAGCCGAGGTCAGGGAGCTAGCCCGGGGGATACGCAGTATTTT. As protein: CASSRGQGASPGDTQYF.